The clone carrying this T cell receptor beta chain was picked up many times. Its target is not known. The entire patient cohort was treatment-naive prior to thyroid surgery. These data are taken from a study of metastatic and nonmetastatic thyroid tumors. Study at large: Across blood and tumor or nodule tissue, repertoires from malignant and benign thyroid patients were compared with one another. Findings of the study overall: Reports indicated that malignant thyroid tumors showed significantly higher TCR beta diversity than benign nodules did, in blood and tumor.

Authors' data handling: A papillary thyroid cancer distant-metastasis classifier was built from CDR3 differences across clinicopathological groups. TCRdb re-analyzed the PCR reads through MiXCR. The V and J calls shown here were made by TCRdb, not taken from the authors' results. The sample lists over 10,000 clones; roughly 12% were seen once. The V segment lost 2 bases and the J segment 5 bases; nucleotides outside the gene matches: 5. CDR1 and CDR2 from the germline V gene are SEHNR and FQNEAQ (reference sequence). The CDR3 length is 15 residues. The chain has TRBV7-9 and TRBJ2-1, with 8 bases that match TRBD2. The origin of this receptor is a female donor with papillary thyroid cancer or a benign thyroid nodule (not recorded which). Some clones in this sample may be carry-over from other donors' samples. Specimen: blood. CDR3 DNA sequence: TGTGCCAGCAGCTTATACGGGAGGGCCAACAATGAGCAGTTCTTC. The encoded protein is CASSLYGRANNEQFF. Drawing the rest from reference TRBV7-9 and TRBJ2-1, the complete variable domain is DTGVSQNPRHKITKRGQNVTFRCDPISEHNRLYWYRQTLGQGPEFLTYFQNEAQLEKSRLLSDRFSAERPKGSFSTLEIQRTEQGDSAMYLCASSLYGRANNEQFFGPGTRLTVL.